This T cell receptor (beta chain) was identified in a study of regulatory T cells in long-lasting Graves disease. V lost 7 bases and J 0 bases, leaving 10 bases between the germline ends. CDR3 length: 15 residues. In germline, CDR1 is LNHDA, CDR2 SQIVND (reference sequence). The authors built TCR beta libraries using iRepertoire HTBI primers and Arm-PCR of CDR3 regions. TCRdb reprocessed the multiplex PCR reads with MiXCR, giving one entry per CDR3 protein. Among 250,000 to 300,000 distinct CDR3 sequences, approximately 18% were seen once, and the ten largest hold approximately 15%. This clonotype has a count of ten or more. The time point denotes: newly diagnosed GD, antithyroid drugs for less than 3 months. Isolated PBMC RNA provided the starting material for the TCR library. In addition, the sample was reused for a study of T cells in Graves' hyperthyroidism and ophthalmopathy.

The V and J genes are TRBV19 and TRBJ2-6; D gene unclear. The material was peripheral blood mononuclear cells (PBMCs), obtained at new diagnosis, from a patient treated with antithyroid drugs. The TCR originated in a woman in her twenties or thirties with Graves disease. The CDR3 DNA follows: TGTGCCAGTAATCGAGACGTCTCTGGGGCCAACGTCCTGACTTTC. Translating it yields CASNRDVSGANVLTF. Drawing the rest from reference TRBV19 and TRBJ2-6, the complete variable domain is DGGITQSPKYLFRKEGQNVTLSCEQNLNHDAMYWYRQDPGQGLRLIYYSQIVNDFQKGDIAEGYSVSREKKESFPLTVTSAQKNPTAFYLCASNRDVSGANVLTFGAGSRLTVL.